A selection of T cell receptor beta chains follows, all from one sample in a study of coeliac disease. Only in-frame clones appear in the TCRdb table, and some are missing; sequencing was by immunoSEQ multiplex PCR. In the table there are 2,000 to 3,000 clones, 60% to 75% of which are singletons. Sequenced material: intraepithelial lymphocytes from the gut. The receptors were sampled from a woman in her seventies with celiac disease on a gluten-free diet. Both conserved end residues are part of each CDR3. A D gene is named only where the DNA matches it firmly. Only part of the rows carry a size: once, few, many, or a class if the clone is expanded.

j_call	clone_size	d_call	v_call	cdr3_aa	cdr3_nt
TRBJ2-1	-	-	TRBV19	CASSPGGWSSYNEQFF	TGTGCCAGTAGTCCCGGGGGTTGGAGCTCCTACAATGAGCAGTTCTTC
TRBJ2-1	-	TRBD2	TRBV4-3	CASSQEGTSGPYNEQFF	TGCGCCAGCAGCCAAGAGGGGACTAGCGGCCCCTACAATGAGCAGTTCTTC
TRBJ1-2	few	-	TRBV4-1	CASSQEYHSWSYGYTF	TGCGCCAGCAGCCAAGAGTACCACAGCTGGTCCTATGGCTACACCTTC
TRBJ2-5	-	TRBD2	TRBV27	CASSFSGGAWETQYF	TGTGCCAGCAGTTTTAGCGGGGGGGCCTGGGAGACCCAGTACTTC
TRBJ1-2	-	-	TRBV2	CASSVSGRANYGYTF	TGTGCCAGCAGTGTGTCAGGGCGAGCCAACTATGGCTACACCTTC
TRBJ2-7	-	TRBD1	TRBV14	CASSQRNRGHPYEQYF	TGTGCCAGCAGCCAACGTAACAGGGGTCACCCCTACGAGCAGTACTTC
TRBJ2-4	few	TRBD1	TRBV5-6	CASRKWTGKNIQYF	TGTGCCAGCAGGAAATGGACAGGGAAAAACATTCAGTACTTC
TRBJ1-3	-	TRBD1	TRBV19	CATKGQGASGNTIYF	TGTGCCACCAAGGGACAGGGGGCATCTGGAAACACCATATATTTT
TRBJ1-6	-	-	TRBV21-1	CASSKDPGANSPLHF	TGTGCCAGCAGCAAAGATCCAGGGGCTAATTCACCCCTCCACTTT
TRBJ2-1	large	TRBD2	TRBV4-2	CASSRRTGGPHNEQFF	TGTGCCAGCAGCCGACGGACGGGGGGGCCCCACAATGAGCAGTTCTTC
TRBJ1-2	-	-	TRBV5-4	CASSGGARGYTF	TGTGCCAGCAGCGGAGGGGCACGGGGCTACACCTTC
TRBJ1-5	-	TRBD1	TRBV10-2	CASSDRGVNQPQHF	TGCGCCAGCAGCGACAGGGGAGTCAATCAGCCCCAGCATTTT
TRBJ1-2	large	TRBD1	TRBV2	CASSFTSGGGGYTF	TGTGCCAGCAGTTTCACGTCAGGGGGCGGGGGCTACACCTTC
TRBJ2-1	few	TRBD2	TRBV9	CASSVGTRGRPYNEQFF	TGTGCCAGCAGCGTTGGGACTAGAGGGCGCCCTTACAATGAGCAGTTCTTC
TRBJ2-3	-	TRBD2	TRBV7-6	CASSRRAGGREDTQYF	TGTGCCAGCAGTCGCCGAGCGGGGGGGCGAGAAGATACGCAGTATTTT
TRBJ2-1	-	TRBD2	TRBV5-4	CASSLGETSGAKVQFF	TGTGCCAGCAGCTTGGGGGAGACTAGCGGGGCCAAGGTGCAGTTCTTC
TRBJ2-7	-	-	TRBV6-4	CASSPSHGTYEQYF	TGTGCCAGCAGTCCGAGTCACGGTACCTACGAGCAGTACTTC
TRBJ2-4	-	TRBD2	TRBV29-1	CSATSGGLKNIQYF	TGCAGCGCCACCTCGGGGGGGTTAAAAAACATTCAGTACTTC
TRBJ2-1	-	-	TRBV19	CASSIAATDNEQFF	TGTGCCAGTAGTATAGCAGCGACAGACAATGAGCAGTTCTTC
TRBJ1-5	-	TRBD1	TRBV5-1	CASSETGPQPQHF	TGTGCCAGCAGCGAGACAGGGCCTCAGCCCCAGCATTTT
TRBJ1-2	-	-	TRBV27	CASSSRGHAYYGYTF	TGTGCCAGCAGTTCTCGGGGACACGCGTACTATGGCTACACCTTC
TRBJ2-7	-	-	TRBV5-1	CASSLVSDGEQYF	TGCGCCAGCAGCTTGGTTAGCGACGGCGAGCAGTACTTC
TRBJ1-5	-	-	TRBV19	CASLGESSGNQPQHF	TGTGCCAGCCTTGGGGAATCCTCGGGGAATCAGCCCCAGCATTTT
TRBJ1-1	-	-	TRBV4-2	CASSQRVTEPEAFF	TGTGCCAGCAGCCAGAGGGTAACCGAACCTGAAGCTTTCTTT
TRBJ2-2	few	TRBD1	TRBV7-6	CASSLAKTGATNTGELFF	TGTGCCAGCAGCTTAGCAAAAACAGGGGCGACTAACACCGGGGAGCTGTTTTTT
TRBJ2-5	-	TRBD1	TRBV19	CASRTLDRGRSETQYF	TGTGCCAGTAGAACTCTCGACAGGGGGAGAAGTGAGACCCAGTACTTC
TRBJ1-2	-	TRBD1	TRBV19	CASSPRGTANYGYTF	TGTGCCAGTAGTCCCCGCGGGACAGCGAACTATGGCTACACCTTC
TRBJ1-1	-	-	TRBV4-1	CASSQFGGRAFF	TGCGCCAGCAGCCAATTCGGGGGAAGGGCTTTCTTT
TRBJ1-1	-	TRBD1	TRBV11-3	CASRTTGMNTEAFF	TGTGCCAGCAGGACGACAGGGATGAACACTGAAGCTTTCTTT
TRBJ1-6	-	TRBD1	TRBV30	CAWSGRTGNSPLHF	TGTGCCTGGAGTGGGAGGACAGGCAATTCACCCCTCCACTTT
TRBJ2-6	-	-	TRBV29-1	CSVRSALSIQSRANVLTF	TGCAGCGTTCGAAGCGCACTTAGCATACAAAGTCGGGCCAACGTCCTGACTTTC
TRBJ1-2	-	TRBD1	TRBV29-1	CSVDLAPTGNYGYTF	TGCAGCGTTGATTTAGCTCCGACAGGGAACTATGGCTACACCTTC
TRBJ2-1	-	-	TRBV4-3	CASSQDTFGPVRDEQFF	TGCGCCAGCAGCCAAGATACTTTCGGCCCGGTGCGGGATGAGCAGTTCTTC
TRBJ1-4	-	TRBD1	TRBV6-1	CASRGDRGWEKLFF	TGTGCCAGCAGGGGGGACAGGGGTTGGGAAAAACTGTTTTTT
TRBJ2-3	-	-	TRBV11-3	CASSSFRGSSTDTQYF	TGTGCCAGCAGCTCCTTTCGCGGTTCTAGCACAGATACGCAGTATTTT
TRBJ1-5	-	TRBD1	TRBV28	CASSSGQGANQPQHF	TGTGCCAGCAGTAGCGGACAGGGGGCCAATCAGCCCCAGCATTTT
TRBJ1-2	-	-	TRBV5-4	CASSLDNSYGYTF	TGTGCCAGCAGCTTAGATAACAGCTATGGCTACACCTTC
TRBJ2-7	-	TRBD1	TRBV11-1	CASSSDRQGKRYF	TGTGCCAGCAGCTCTGACCGACAGGGCAAGCGGTACTTC
TRBJ2-2	few	-	TRBV11-3	CASSPRRSTGELFF	TGTGCCAGCAGCCCCCGACGGAGCACCGGGGAGCTGTTTTTT
TRBJ2-1	once	-	TRBV5-4	CASSGETSPVDEQFF	TGTGCCAGCAGCGGTGAGACTAGTCCAGTCGATGAGCAGTTCTTC
TRBJ2-3	-	-	TRBV9	CASSVVDNTDTQYF	TGTGCCAGCAGCGTAGTTGACAACACAGATACGCAGTATTTT
TRBJ2-7	few	TRBD1	TRBV14	CASSLTRQGMDYEQYF	TGTGCCAGCAGCCTAACCCGACAGGGGATGGACTACGAGCAGTACTTC
TRBJ1-1	-	-	TRBV5-4	CASSLVGRITEAFF	TGTGCCAGCAGCTTGGTGGGGCGTATCACTGAAGCTTTCTTT
TRBJ2-1	few	TRBD2	TRBV5-6	CASSLETSGSNEQFF	TGTGCCAGCAGCTTGGAAACTAGCGGGAGTAATGAGCAGTTCTTC
TRBJ2-2	-	TRBD2	TRBV7-3	CASSLGLAGAGELFF	TGTGCCAGCAGCTTAGGTCTAGCGGGAGCCGGGGAGCTGTTTTTT
TRBJ1-5	large	TRBD1	TRBV18	CASSPMGQANSNQPQHF	TGTGCCAGCTCACCTATGGGACAGGCGAATAGCAATCAGCCCCAGCATTTT
TRBJ1-2	-	-	TRBV28	CASSHMTGRMDYGYTF	TGTGCCAGCAGCCACATGACAGGCCGGATGGACTATGGCTACACCTTC
TRBJ2-2	few	-	TRBV5-8	CASSQTVPGELFF	TGTGCCAGCAGCCAAACAGTTCCCGGGGAGCTGTTTTTT
TRBJ1-2	-	-	TRBV6-6	CASAGENYGYTF	TGTGCCAGCGCCGGGGAAAACTATGGCTACACCTTC
TRBJ2-3	few	TRBD1	TRBV9	CASSAGTGWMADTQYF	TGTGCCAGCAGCGCTGGGACAGGGTGGATGGCAGATACGCAGTATTTT
TRBJ2-1	-	-	TRBV4-1	CASTPVHAPPNYNEQFF	TGCGCCAGCACACCAGTGCATGCCCCCCCAAACTACAATGAGCAGTTCTTC
TRBJ1-2	few	TRBD1	TRBV19	CASTRTGWDYGYTF	TGTGCCAGTACCCGGACAGGGTGGGACTATGGCTACACCTTC
TRBJ1-2	medium-sized	TRBD1	TRBV29-1	CSVGTGGNYGYTF	TGCAGCGTTGGGACAGGTGGAAACTATGGCTACACCTTC